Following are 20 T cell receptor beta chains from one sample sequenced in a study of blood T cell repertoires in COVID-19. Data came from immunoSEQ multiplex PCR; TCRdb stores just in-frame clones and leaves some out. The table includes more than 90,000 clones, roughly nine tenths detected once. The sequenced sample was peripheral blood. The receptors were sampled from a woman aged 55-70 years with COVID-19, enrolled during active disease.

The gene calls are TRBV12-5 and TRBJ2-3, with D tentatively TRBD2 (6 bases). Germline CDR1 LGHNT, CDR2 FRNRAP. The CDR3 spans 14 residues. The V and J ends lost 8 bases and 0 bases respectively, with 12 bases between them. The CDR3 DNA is TGTGCTAGTACCACGGGACTCAGCACAGATACGCAGTATTTT. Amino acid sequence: CASTTGLSTDTQYF.

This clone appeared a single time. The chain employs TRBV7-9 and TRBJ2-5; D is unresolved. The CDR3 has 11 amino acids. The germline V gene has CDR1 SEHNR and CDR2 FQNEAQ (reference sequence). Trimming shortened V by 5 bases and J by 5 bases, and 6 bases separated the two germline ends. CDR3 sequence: CASSPGETQYF. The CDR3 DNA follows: TGTGCCAGCAGCCCCGGGGAGACCCAGTACTTC.

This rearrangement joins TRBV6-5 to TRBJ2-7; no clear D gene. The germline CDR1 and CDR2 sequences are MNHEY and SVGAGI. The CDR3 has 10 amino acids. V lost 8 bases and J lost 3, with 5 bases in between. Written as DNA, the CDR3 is TGTGCCAGCGGAGACTACGAGCAGTACTTC. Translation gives CASGDYEQYF.

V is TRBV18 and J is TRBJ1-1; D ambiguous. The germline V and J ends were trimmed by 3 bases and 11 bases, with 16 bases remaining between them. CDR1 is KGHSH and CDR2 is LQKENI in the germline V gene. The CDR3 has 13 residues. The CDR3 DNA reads TGTGCCAGCTCACCCACGAGGGCCTCGTACGCTTTCTTT. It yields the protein CASSPTRASYAFF.

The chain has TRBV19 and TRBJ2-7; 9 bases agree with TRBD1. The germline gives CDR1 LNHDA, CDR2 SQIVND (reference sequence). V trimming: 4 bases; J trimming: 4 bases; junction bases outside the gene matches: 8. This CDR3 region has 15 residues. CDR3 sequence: CASSNSGTGRYEQYF. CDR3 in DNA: TGTGCCAGTAGTAATTCCGGGACAGGGAGGTACGAGCAGTACTTC.

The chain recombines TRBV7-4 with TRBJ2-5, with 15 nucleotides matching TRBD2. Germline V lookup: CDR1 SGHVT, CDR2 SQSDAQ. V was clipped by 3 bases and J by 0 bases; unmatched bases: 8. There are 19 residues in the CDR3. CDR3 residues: CASSFLGLAGGYYQETQYF. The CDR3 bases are TGTGCCAGCAGCTTCTTGGGACTAGCGGGGGGATACTACCAAGAGACCCAGTACTTC. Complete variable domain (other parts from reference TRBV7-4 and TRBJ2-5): GAGVSQSPRYKVAKRGRDVALRCDSISGHVTLYWYRQTLGQGSEVLTYSQSDAQRDKSGRPSGRFSAERPERSVSTLKIQRTEQGDSAVYLCASSFLGLAGGYYQETQYFGPGTRLLVL.

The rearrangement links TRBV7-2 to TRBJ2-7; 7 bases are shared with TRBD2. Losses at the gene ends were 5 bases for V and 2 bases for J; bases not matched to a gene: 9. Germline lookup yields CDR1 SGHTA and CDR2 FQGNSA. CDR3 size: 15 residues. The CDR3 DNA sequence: TGTGCCAGCAGCGAGTTTTGGGGGGGGACCTACGAGCAGTACTTC. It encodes CASSEFWGGTYEQYF.

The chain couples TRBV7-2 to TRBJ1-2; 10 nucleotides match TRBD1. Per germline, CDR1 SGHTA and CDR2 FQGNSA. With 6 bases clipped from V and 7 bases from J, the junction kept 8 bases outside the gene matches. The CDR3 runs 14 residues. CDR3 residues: CASRGQGSGGGYTF. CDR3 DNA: TGTGCCAGCAGGGGACAGGGGTCCGGAGGTGGCTACACCTTC.

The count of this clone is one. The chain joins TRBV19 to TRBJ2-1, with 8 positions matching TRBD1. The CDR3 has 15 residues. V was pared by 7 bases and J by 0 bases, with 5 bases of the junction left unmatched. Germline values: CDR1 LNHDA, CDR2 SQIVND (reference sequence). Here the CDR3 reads CASKKGQVSYNEQFF. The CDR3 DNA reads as TGTGCCAGTAAGAAGGGACAGGTCTCCTACAATGAGCAGTTCTTC.

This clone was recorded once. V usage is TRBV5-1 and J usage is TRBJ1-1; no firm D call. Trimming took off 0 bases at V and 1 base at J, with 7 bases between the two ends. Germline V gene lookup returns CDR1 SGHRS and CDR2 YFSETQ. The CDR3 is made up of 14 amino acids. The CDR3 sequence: CASSLGERNTEAFF. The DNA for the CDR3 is TGCGCCAGCAGCTTGGGAGAAAGGAACACTGAAGCTTTCTTT.

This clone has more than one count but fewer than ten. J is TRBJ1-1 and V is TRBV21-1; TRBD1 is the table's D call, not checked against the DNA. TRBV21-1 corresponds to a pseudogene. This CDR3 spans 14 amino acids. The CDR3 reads CASSKALGRGEAFF. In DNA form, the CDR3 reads TGTGCCAGCAGCAAAGCGCTCGGCAGGGGAGAAGCTTTCTTT.

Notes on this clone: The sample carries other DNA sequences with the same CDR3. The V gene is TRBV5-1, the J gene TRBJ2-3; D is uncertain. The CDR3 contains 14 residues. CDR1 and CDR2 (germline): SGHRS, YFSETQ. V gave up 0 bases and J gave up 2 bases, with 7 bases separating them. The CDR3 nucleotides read TGCGCCAGCAGCTTGGGGCAGTCCACAGATACGCAGTATTTT. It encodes CASSLGQSTDTQYF.

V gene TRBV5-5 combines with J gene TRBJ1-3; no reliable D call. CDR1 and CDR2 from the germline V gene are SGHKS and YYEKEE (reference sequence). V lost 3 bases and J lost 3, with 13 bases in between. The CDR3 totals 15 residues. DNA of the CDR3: TGTGCCAGCAGCTCGAGTTCCCTAATTGGAAACACCATATATTTT. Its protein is CASSSSSLIGNTIYF.

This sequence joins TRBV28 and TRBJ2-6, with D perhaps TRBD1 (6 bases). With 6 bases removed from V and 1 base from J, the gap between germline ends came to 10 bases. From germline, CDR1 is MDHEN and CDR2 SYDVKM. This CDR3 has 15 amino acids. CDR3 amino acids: CASRGTQSGANVLTF. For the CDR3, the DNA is TGTGCCAGCAGAGGGACACAGTCTGGGGCCAACGTCCTGACTTTC.

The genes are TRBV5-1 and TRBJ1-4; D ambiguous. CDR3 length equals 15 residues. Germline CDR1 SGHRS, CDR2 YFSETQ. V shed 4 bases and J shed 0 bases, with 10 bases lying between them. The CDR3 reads CASSPARSTNEKLFF. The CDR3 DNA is TGCGCCAGCAGCCCTGCGCGATCAACTAATGAAAAACTGTTTTTT.

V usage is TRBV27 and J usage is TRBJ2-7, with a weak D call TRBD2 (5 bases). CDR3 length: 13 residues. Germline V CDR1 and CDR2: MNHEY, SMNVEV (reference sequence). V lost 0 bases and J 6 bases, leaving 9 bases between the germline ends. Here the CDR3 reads CASSLSWAGEQYF. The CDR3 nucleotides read TGTGCCAGCAGTTTATCCTGGGCGGGCGAGCAGTACTTC.

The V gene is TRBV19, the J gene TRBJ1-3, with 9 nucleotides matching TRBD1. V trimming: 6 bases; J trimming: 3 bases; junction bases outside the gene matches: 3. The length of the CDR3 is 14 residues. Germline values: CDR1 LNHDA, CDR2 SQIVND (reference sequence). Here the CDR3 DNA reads TGTGCCAGTAGGGACAGGGGCCATGGAAACACCATATATTTT. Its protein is CASRDRGHGNTIYF.

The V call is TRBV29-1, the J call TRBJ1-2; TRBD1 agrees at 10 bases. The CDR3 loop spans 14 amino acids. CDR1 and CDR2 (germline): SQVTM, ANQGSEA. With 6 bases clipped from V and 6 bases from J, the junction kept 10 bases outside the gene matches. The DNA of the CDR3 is TGCAGCGTCCCAAAGGGGGGGACAGGGGATGGCTACACCTTC. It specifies CSVPKGGTGDGYTF. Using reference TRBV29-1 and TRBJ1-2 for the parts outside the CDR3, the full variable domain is SAVISQKPSRDICQRGTSLTIQCQVDSQVTMMFWYRQQPGQSLTLIATANQGSEATYESGFVIDKFPISRPNLTFSTLTVSNMSPEDSSIYLCSVPKGGTGDGYTFGSGTRLTVV.

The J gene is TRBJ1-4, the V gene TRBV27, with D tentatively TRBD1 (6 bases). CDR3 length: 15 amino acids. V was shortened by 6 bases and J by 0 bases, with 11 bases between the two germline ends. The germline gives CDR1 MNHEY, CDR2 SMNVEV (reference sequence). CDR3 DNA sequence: TGTGCCAGCAGCCCGACAGGTGCAACTAATGAAAAACTGTTTTTT. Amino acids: CASSPTGATNEKLFF.

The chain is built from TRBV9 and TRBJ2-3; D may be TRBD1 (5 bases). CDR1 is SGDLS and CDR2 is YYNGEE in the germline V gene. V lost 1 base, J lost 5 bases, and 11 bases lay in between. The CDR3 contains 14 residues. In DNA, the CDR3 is TGTGCCAGCAGCGTACGACAGTTAGAAGATACGCAGTATTTT. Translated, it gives CASSVRQLEDTQYF.